One sample yielded the 20 T cell receptor beta chains listed below, sequenced in a study of blood T cell repertoires in COVID-19. The method was immunoSEQ multiplex PCR; TCRdb's version includes in-frame clones alone and lacks a portion of them. The sample has 160,000 or so clones; roughly nine tenths are singletons. The sequenced sample was peripheral blood. Receptors were obtained from a man aged 55 to 70 with active or convalescent COVID-19.

The chain employs TRBV6-5 and TRBJ1-1; possibly TRBD1 for D (6 bases). Per the germline V gene, CDR1 is MNHEY and CDR2 is SVGAGI. Trimming removed 2 bases from V and 1 base from J, with 8 bases in between. This CDR3 has 14 residues. CDR3 bases: TGTGCCAGCAGTTACGGGGGCACGAACACTGAAGCTTTCTTT. Its protein product is CASSYGGTNTEAFF.

The gene calls are TRBV28 and TRBJ2-7; 8 bases are shared with TRBD1. The CDR3 is 16 residues long. Germline CDR1 is MDHEN and CDR2 is SYDVKM. Trimming took 1 base from V and 6 from J; bases not matched to a gene: 11. CDR3 nucleotides: TGTGCCAGCAGTTTATCGTTACAGGGGGGTTCTGGCGAGCAGTACTTC. It specifies CASSLSLQGGSGEQYF.

The chain couples TRBV7-9 to TRBJ2-3; 12 bases agree with TRBD2. The trim removed 5 bases at V and 2 bases at J, leaving 8 bases unmatched. CDR1 is SEHNR, CDR2 FQNEAQ, per germline (reference sequence). This CDR3 contains 17 residues. CDR3 sequence: CASSPFPSGGVTDTQYF. CDR3 coding DNA: TGTGCCAGCAGCCCGTTCCCTAGCGGGGGGGTCACAGATACGCAGTATTTT.

The chain carries TRBV10-2 and TRBJ1-1; the D gene is possibly TRBD1 (6 bases). The V and J ends lost 6 bases and 1 base respectively, with 6 bases between them. CDR1 is WSHSY and CDR2 is SAAADI in the germline V gene. The CDR3 runs 12 residues. The CDR3: CASRTGNTEAFF. CDR3 DNA: TGCGCCAGCAGGACAGGGAACACTGAAGCTTTCTTT.

CDR3 in amino acids: CASSPRQHNSPLHF. For the CDR3, the DNA is TGTGCCAGCAGCCCTAGACAGCATAATTCACCCCTCCACTTT. The rearrangement links TRBV14 to TRBJ1-6; D is possibly TRBD1 (5 bases). Looked up from germline, CDR1 is SGHDN and CDR2 is FVKESK. This CDR3 is built from 14 residues. Trimming took off 4 bases at V and 5 bases at J, with 9 bases between the two ends. The whole variable domain, remainder taken from reference TRBV14 and TRBJ1-6, is EAGVTQFPSHSVIEKGQTVTLRCDPISGHDNLYWYRRVMGKEIKFLLHFVKESKQDESGMPNNRFLAERTGGTYSTLKVQPAELEDSGVYFCASSPRQHNSPLHFGNGTRLTVT.

The V call is TRBV4-2, the J call TRBJ2-7; tentatively, D is TRBD1 (6 bases). CDR1 is LGHNA and CDR2 is YNFKEQ in the germline V gene. This CDR3 has 14 residues. The V and J ends lost 2 bases and 4 bases respectively, with 12 bases between them. The CDR3 is CASSQTTGKYEQYF. The CDR3 bases are TGTGCCAGCAGCCAAACTACAGGGAAATACGAGCAGTACTTC.

The chain is built from TRBV5-4 and TRBJ1-5; the D is unclear. The ends were cut back, 7 bases at V and 4 bases at J, with 9 bases in the middle. The CDR3 runs 12 residues. Germline values: CDR1 SGHNT, CDR2 YYREEE (reference sequence). CDR3 sequence: CASSEGNQPQHF. CDR3 DNA sequence: TGTGCCAGCTCTGAGGGAAATCAGCCCCAGCATTTT.

V gene TRBV18 combines with J gene TRBJ2-3; the match to TRBD2 covers 8 bases. The CDR3 consists of 15 residues. Germline V gene lookup returns CDR1 KGHSH and CDR2 LQKENI. V was pared by 3 bases and J by 4 bases, with 6 bases of the junction left unmatched. In DNA form, the CDR3 reads TGTGCCAGCTCACCGAGCGGGAGTTGGCCAGATACGCAGTATTTT. Its protein product is CASSPSGSWPDTQYF.

CDR3 in amino acids: CSASMGAGGAGRGGYTF. CDR3 DNA sequence: TGCAGTGCTAGTATGGGGGCAGGGGGCGCAGGTAGAGGTGGCTACACCTTC. The rearrangement uses TRBV20-1 and TRBJ1-2; 8 bases agree with TRBD1. Germline V gene lookup returns CDR1 DFQATT and CDR2 SNEGSKA (reference sequence). The CDR3 has 17 residues. Trimming took 3 bases from V and 7 from J; bases not matched to a gene: 19.

This clone was observed once. The gene calls are TRBV6-2 or TRBV6-3 and TRBJ2-7; D is possibly TRBD2 (6 bases). The CDR3 loop spans 16 amino acids. Trimming removed 2 bases from V and 2 bases from J, with 16 bases in between. CDR1 MNHEY and CDR2 SVGEGT come from the germline V gene. CDR3 coding DNA: TGTGCCAGCAGTTACGGTTCGGGAGCCCCAGCCTACGAGCAGTACTTC. Its translation is CASSYGSGAPAYEQYF.

This sequence joins TRBV19 and TRBJ2-2; D not resolved. CDR1 LNHDA and CDR2 SQIVND come from the germline V gene (reference sequence). The CDR3 is made up of 13 amino acids. Deletions cut 5 bases from V and 5 bases from J, with 9 bases between. The CDR3 DNA reads TGTGCCAGTAGTTATCAGCGAACCGGGGAGCTGTTTTTT. Amino acid sequence: CASSYQRTGELFF.

The gene calls are TRBV7-9 and TRBJ2-3, with 15 bases identical to TRBD2. The CDR3 has 17 residues. Losses at the gene ends were 4 bases for V and 4 bases for J; bases not matched to a gene: 6. Per the germline V gene, CDR1 is SEHNR and CDR2 is FQNEAQ (reference sequence). The CDR3 nucleotides are TGTGCCAGCAGCTACAGGACTAGCGGGAGGGGCGCAGATACGCAGTATTTT. Translation gives CASSYRTSGRGADTQYF.

This chain connects TRBV6-5 to TRBJ1-1; D remains unclear. The V end was cut by 0 bases, the J end by 0 bases, with 8 bases between. CDR3 length: 15 amino acids. Germline V gene sequence: CDR1 MNHEY, CDR2 SVGAGI. The CDR3 loop reads CASSYSEGMNTEAFF. The CDR3 bases are TGTGCCAGCAGTTACTCCGAGGGCATGAACACTGAAGCTTTCTTT.

The chain couples TRBV12-3 or TRBV12-4 to TRBJ1-2; 7 bases are shared with TRBD1. With 6 bases clipped from V and 5 bases from J, the junction kept 6 bases outside the gene matches. This CDR3 contains 13 residues. The CDR3 loop is CASSLGQSYGYTF. Written as DNA, the CDR3 is TGTGCCAGCAGCCTGGGACAGTCTTATGGCTACACCTTC.

This chain uses TRBV7-9 with TRBJ1-2, with D unclear. From germline, CDR1 is SEHNR and CDR2 FQNEAQ (reference sequence). The CDR3 totals 13 residues. V dropped 5 bases and J dropped 2 bases, with 9 bases sitting between them. CDR3 coding DNA: TGTGCCAGCAGCCCCCCGGAGAACTATGGCTACACCTTC. Its protein is CASSPPENYGYTF.

The V gene is TRBV7-9, the J gene TRBJ1-5, with 7 bases aligning to TRBD1. The CDR3 contains 15 residues. Trimming cost V 5 bases and J 7 bases; bases outside gene matches: 11. Germline-derived CDR1 and CDR2 are SEHNR and FQNEAQ (reference sequence). CDR3: CASSTTGFGNQPQHF. The CDR3 coding sequence is TGTGCCAGCAGCACGACAGGGTTTGGGAACCAGCCCCAGCATTTT.

This sequence joins TRBV2 and TRBJ2-3; 14 bases fit TRBD2. After removal of 7 bases from V and 1 base from J, the junction contained 10 bases not matched to a gene. From germline, CDR1 is SNHLY and CDR2 FYNNEI. The CDR3 extends over 18 amino acids. CDR3 DNA: TGTGCCAGCACGAGGGGGACTAGCGGGAGAGGGGGCACAGATACGCAGTATTTT. It yields the protein CASTRGTSGRGGTDTQYF. The whole variable domain, remainder taken from reference TRBV2 and TRBJ2-3, is EPEVTQTPSHQVTQMGQEVILRCVPISNHLYFYWYRQILGQKVEFLVSFYNNEISEKSEIFDDQFSVERPDGSNFTLKIRSTKLEDSAMYFCASTRGTSGRGGTDTQYFGPGTRLTVL.

The chain has TRBV11-2 and TRBJ1-2, with 7 positions matching TRBD1. This CDR3 has 16 amino acids. Germline V gives CDR1 SGHAT, CDR2 FQNNGV. The J segment lost 6 bases and the V segment lost 5 bases, leaving 15 bases of the junction unmatched. The CDR3 DNA follows: TGTGCCAGCAGCACATACCGATCAGACAGGGCGAATGGCTACACCTTC. Translated, it gives CASSTYRSDRANGYTF.

V gene TRBV27 combines with J gene TRBJ1-2, with D possibly being TRBD1 (6 bases). V gave up 6 bases and J gave up 7 bases, with 9 bases separating them. The CDR3 runs 11 residues. Germline loops: CDR1 MNHEY, CDR2 SMNVEV (reference sequence). The CDR3 DNA reads TGTGCCAGCAGAGCAGGGGTTGGCTACACCTTC. Translating gives CASRAGVGYTF.

The chain uses TRBV5-1 and TRBJ1-2; D is possibly TRBD1 (5 bases). The CDR3 totals 16 residues. The V and J ends lost 3 bases and 4 bases respectively, with 19 bases between them. Per the germline V gene, CDR1 is SGHRS and CDR2 is YFSETQ. The CDR3 here is CASSYGAGQNLYGYTF. The CDR3 DNA reads TGCGCCAGCAGCTATGGGGCAGGGCAGAACCTCTATGGCTACACCTTC.